These 31 T cell receptor beta chains were sequenced from one sample in a study of graft-versus-host responses after intestinal transplantation (dated by TCRdb to the early 2020s). Library creation used the immunoSEQ multiplex PCR assay. This immuneACCESS table, as held by TCRdb, lists in-frame sequences with V and J called but not all clones. Of the missing ones, under half trace to an unresolved V gene in checked studies; the others have no known cause. The sample table shows 33,000 or so clones, and 90% to 95% are seen once. The biggest ten clones account for about 0.78% of the sample. The sequences come from PBMCs, collected 16 days after intestinal transplant. These receptor sequences come from a human patient who received an intestinal transplant, so some T cells may come from the graft donor.

This chain links TRBV27 with TRBJ2-1, with no clear D. Between the trimmed V and J ends, which lost 2 bases and 4 bases, there was a span of 6 bases. The germline V gene encodes CDR1 MNHEY and CDR2 SMNVEV (reference sequence). The CDR3 is 13 amino acids. CDR3 coding DNA: TGTGCCAGCAGTTTAGCCTTTTACAATGAGCAGTTCTTC. Translation gives CASSLAFYNEQFF.

This clone appeared once. The V and J genes are TRBV27 and TRBJ2-1; D ambiguous. Per the germline V gene, CDR1 is MNHEY and CDR2 is SMNVEV (reference sequence). The V end lost 2 bases, the J end lost 10 bases, and 12 bases lay between the germline ends. The CDR3 contains 13 residues. The CDR3 is CASSLGGIGEQFF. The CDR3 nucleotides read TGTGCCAGCAGTTTAGGCGGAATTGGAGAGCAGTTCTTC.

The genes are TRBV19 and TRBJ2-1; D is uncertain. The germline gives CDR1 LNHDA, CDR2 SQIVND (reference sequence). The CDR3 totals 15 residues. The ends were cut back, 3 bases at V and 0 bases at J, with 9 bases in the middle. CDR3 nucleotide sequence: TGTGCCAGTAGTATTTGGTTGAGCTCCTACAATGAGCAGTTCTTC. This encodes CASSIWLSSYNEQFF.

Remarks on this clone: The same CDR3 also results from other DNA sequences found in this sample. CDR3 bases: TGTGCCAGCAGCTTACTACAGGTCTTTATCTCTGGAAACACCATATATTTT. The encoded protein is CASSLLQVFISGNTIYF. The chain couples TRBV7-2 to TRBJ1-3; TRBD1 is a possible D gene (5 bases). Trimming removed 2 bases at V and 0 bases at J, with 14 bases between. The CDR3 extends over 17 amino acids. Per the germline V gene, CDR1 is SGHTA and CDR2 is FQGNSA.

The rearrangement links TRBV28 to TRBJ1-2, with a tentative D call TRBD1 (6 bases). Germline-derived CDR1 and CDR2 are MDHEN and SYDVKM. V dropped 6 bases and J dropped 4 bases, with 12 bases sitting between them. The CDR3 contains 13 residues. CDR3 region: CASRGGTPYGYTF. The DNA of the CDR3 is TGTGCCAGCAGGGGTGGGACACCCTATGGCTACACCTTC.

The chain is built from TRBV29-1 and TRBJ2-3, with TRBD2 as a possible D gene (5 bases). The length of the CDR3 is 19 residues. Trimming took 6 bases from V and 2 from J, leaving 30 bases between them. CDR1 SQVTM and CDR2 ANQGSEA come from the germline V gene. The CDR3 sequence: CSVESGGPATKSSTDTQYF. CDR3 DNA sequence: TGCAGCGTGGAATCCGGCGGGCCCGCAACCAAGTCATCCACAGATACGCAGTATTTT.

The chain employs TRBV5-4 and TRBJ2-7; 11 bases agree with TRBD2. The CDR3 contains 15 residues. Germline V CDR1 and CDR2: SGHNT, YYREEE (reference sequence). Trimming at V came to 0 bases and at J to 4 bases, leaving 3 bases not matched to a gene. CDR3 in amino acids: CASSLVAGGPYEQYF. Here the CDR3 DNA reads TGTGCCAGCAGCTTGGTAGCGGGAGGGCCTTACGAGCAGTACTTC.

CDR3: CASSPSAGAIISGANVLTF. DNA of the CDR3: TGTGCCAGCTCACCCTCCGCAGGGGCGATAATTTCTGGGGCCAACGTCCTGACTTTC. This chain joins TRBV18 and TRBJ2-6, with D possibly matching TRBD1 (6 bases). CDR1 KGHSH and CDR2 LQKENI come from the germline V gene. CDR3 size: 19 residues. The V end lost 3 bases, the J end lost 1 base, and 19 bases lay between the germline ends.

The chain uses TRBV5-1 and TRBJ2-2; 9 nucleotides agree with TRBD1. In germline, CDR1 is SGHRS, CDR2 YFSETQ. CDR3 size: 17 residues. The junction had 7 bases not matched to a gene; V was cut back by 4 bases and J by 0 bases. This CDR3 reads CASSQDRGAANTGELFF. CDR3 sequence (DNA): TGCGCCAGCAGCCAGGACAGGGGCGCCGCGAACACCGGGGAGCTGTTTTTT.

This clone is a singleton in its sample. The chain recombines TRBV19 with TRBJ2-1, with a tentative D call TRBD2 (5 bases). The CDR3 consists of 13 residues. Trimming took 3 bases from V and 4 from J, leaving 7 bases between them. The germline V gene has CDR1 LNHDA and CDR2 SQIVND (reference sequence). The CDR3 reads CASSIGIYNEQFF. The CDR3 bases are TGTGCCAGTAGTATCGGGATTTACAATGAGCAGTTCTTC. The whole variable domain, filled in from reference TRBV19 and TRBJ2-1, reads DGGITQSPKYLFRKEGQNVTLSCEQNLNHDAMYWYRQDPGQGLRLIYYSQIVNDFQKGDIAEGYSVSREKKESFPLTVTSAQKNPTAFYLCASSIGIYNEQFFGPGTRLTVL.

The V and J genes are TRBV28 and TRBJ2-1; D remains ambiguous. Germline loops: CDR1 MDHEN, CDR2 SYDVKM. The V end was cut by 7 bases, the J end by 0 bases, with 7 bases between. The CDR3 runs 13 residues. The CDR3 reads CASTQTSYNEQFF. The CDR3 coding sequence is TGTGCCAGCACCCAGACCTCCTACAATGAGCAGTTCTTC.

This sequence joins TRBV4-2 and TRBJ2-1; TRBD2 aligns across 9 bases. The CDR3 runs 13 residues. After removal of 1 base from V and 9 bases from J, the junction contained 1 base not matched to a gene. In germline, CDR1 is LGHNA, CDR2 YNFKEQ. The CDR3 loop reads CASSQVLAGEQFF. The CDR3 DNA sequence: TGTGCCAGCAGCCAAGTACTAGCGGGTGAGCAGTTCTTC.

The chain carries TRBV9 and TRBJ2-3; 9 positions agree with TRBD2. Trimming removed 7 bases from V and 5 bases from J; junction bases left unmatched: 11. Germline CDR1 SGDLS, CDR2 YYNGEE. The CDR3 sequence is 15 residues long. CDR3 sequence reads: CASGSGAGGVDTQYF. The CDR3 DNA sequence: TGTGCCAGCGGCTCGGGGGCGGGAGGGGTAGATACGCAGTATTTT.

V gene TRBV7-2 combines with J gene TRBJ2-4; D uncertain. Germline V lookup: CDR1 SGHTA, CDR2 FQGNSA. Trimming removed 1 base from V and 1 base from J, with 14 bases in between. The CDR3 is 17 residues long. CDR3 residues: CASSLDRVGLAKNIQYF. In nucleotides, the CDR3 is TGTGCCAGCAGCTTAGATAGGGTAGGGCTCGCCAAAAACATTCAGTACTTC.

This sequence joins TRBV18 and TRBJ1-1; no firm D call. Between the trimmed V and J ends, which lost 3 bases and 6 bases, there was a span of 11 bases. Per the germline V gene, CDR1 is KGHSH and CDR2 is LQKENI. This CDR3 spans 13 amino acids. In DNA, the CDR3 is TGTGCCAGCTCACCTGGGATGGGCGCTGAAGCTTTCTTT. Protein product: CASSPGMGAEAFF.

V and J are TRBV28 and TRBJ1-5, with D unclear. Trimming took 6 bases from V and 0 from J, leaving 6 bases between them. Germline V gene data show CDR1 as MDHEN and CDR2 as SYDVKM. There are 13 residues in the CDR3. This CDR3 is CASSRDSNQPQHF. CDR3 nucleotide sequence: TGTGCCAGCAGCCGTGATAGCAATCAGCCCCAGCATTTT.

As regards this clone: Other DNA sequences within the sample encode an identical CDR3. The chain is built from TRBV18 and TRBJ1-2; D may be TRBD1 (6 bases). Germline V lookup: CDR1 KGHSH, CDR2 LQKENI. V was shortened by 3 bases and J by 8 bases, with 13 bases between the two germline ends. This CDR3 has 13 residues. The CDR3 nucleotides read TGTGCCAGCTCACCGGACAGAAGCTACGGCTACACCTTC. This encodes CASSPDRSYGYTF.

The J gene is TRBJ2-1, the V gene TRBV28, with 7 bases fitting TRBD2. In germline, CDR1 is MDHEN, CDR2 SYDVKM. CDR3 length: 17 amino acids. V shed 5 bases, J shed 1 base, and the junction held 11 bases outside the gene matches. For the CDR3, the DNA is TGTGCCAGCAGTCCCTTTCCACGGGAGGTTTCCTACAATGAGCAGTTCTTC. Translation: CASSPFPREVSYNEQFF.

This clone came up a few times. The J gene is TRBJ1-1, the V gene TRBV4-1; no definite D call. CDR3 length equals 13 residues. Germline V gene lookup returns CDR1 MGHRA and CDR2 YSYEKL. V lost 0 bases and J 6 bases, leaving 8 bases between the germline ends. CDR3 sequence (DNA): TGCGCCAGCAGCCAAGAAGGAGACTCTGAAGCTTTCTTT. This sequence encodes CASSQEGDSEAFF.

The CDR3 nucleotides are TGTGCCAGCAGCTTGGCCCCTTCCTATGGCTACACCTTC. This encodes CASSLAPSYGYTF. This chain connects TRBV5-6 to TRBJ1-2; no clear D. This CDR3 is built from 13 residues. The germline V gene has CDR1 SGHDT and CDR2 YYEEEE. Between the trimmed V and J ends, which lost 0 bases and 4 bases, there was a span of 7 bases.

This CDR3 is CAWGRGQGRQPQHF. The CDR3 nucleotides are TGTGCCTGGGGGAGGGGACAGGGCCGTCAGCCCCAGCATTTT. The rearrangement uses TRBV30 and TRBJ1-5; 9 nucleotides match TRBD1. Germline CDR1 and CDR2: GTSNPN and SVGIG (reference sequence). Unmatched junction bases numbered 8, after V lost 5 bases and J lost 6 bases. The CDR3 is 14 amino acids.

V gene TRBV28 combines with J gene TRBJ2-7, with 12 bases aligning to TRBD2. Germline loops: CDR1 MDHEN, CDR2 SYDVKM. CDR3 size: 15 residues. Trimming removed 6 bases from V and 3 bases from J; junction bases left unmatched: 6. The CDR3 reads CASRRPGLAGYEQYF. CDR3 nucleotides: TGTGCCAGCAGACGCCCGGGACTAGCGGGCTACGAGCAGTACTTC.

The chain links TRBV19 to TRBJ1-3, with unresolved D. The ends were cut back, 0 bases at V and 1 base at J, with 7 bases in the middle. The CDR3 sequence is 15 residues long. CDR1 and CDR2 (germline): LNHDA, SQIVND (reference sequence). The CDR3 DNA reads as TGTGCCAGTAGTATAGACGGATATTCTGGAAACACCATATATTTT. Translating it yields CASSIDGYSGNTIYF.

This clone appeared once. The J gene is TRBJ1-1, the V gene TRBV9; the D is unclear. Trimming removed 0 bases at V and 1 base at J, with 4 bases between. The CDR3 extends over 13 amino acids. CDR1 is SGDLS, CDR2 YYNGEE, per germline. DNA of the CDR3: TGTGCCAGCAGCGTAGGGAAGAACACTGAAGCTTTCTTT. Amino acids: CASSVGKNTEAFF.

The CDR3 spells CASSDYGGGDSPLHF. In DNA, the CDR3 is TGTGCCAGCAGTGATTACGGGGGCGGGGATTCACCCCTCCACTTT. The rearrangement joins TRBV2 to TRBJ1-6; TRBD1 is a possible D gene (6 bases). Germline CDR1 reads SNHLY; CDR2 reads FYNNEI. With 3 bases removed from V and 8 bases from J, the gap between germline ends came to 14 bases. This CDR3 is built from 15 residues.

The chain uses TRBV9 and TRBJ2-5; D is unresolved. The length of the CDR3 is 13 residues. Germline lookup yields CDR1 SGDLS and CDR2 YYNGEE. Between the trimmed V and J ends, which lost 0 bases and 5 bases, there was a span of 8 bases. The CDR3 region is CASSVGDMETQYF. DNA of the CDR3: TGTGCCAGCAGCGTAGGTGACATGGAGACCCAGTACTTC. Full variable domain (rest looked up from reference TRBV9 and TRBJ2-5): DSGVTQTPKHLITATGQRVTLRCSPRSGDLSVYWYQQSLDQGLQFLIQYYNGEERAKGNILERFSAQQFPDLHSELNLSSLELGDSALYFCASSVGDMETQYFGPGTRLLVL.

The CDR3 is CASTKSTSGRTDTQYF. The CDR3 DNA sequence: TGTGCCAGCACTAAAAGCACTAGCGGGAGAACAGATACGCAGTATTTT. The rearrangement uses TRBV28 and TRBJ2-3; TRBD2 matches 11 bases. CDR3 size: 16 residues. Germline-derived CDR1 and CDR2 are MDHEN and SYDVKM. With 7 bases clipped from V and 3 bases from J, the junction kept 9 bases outside the gene matches. The variable domain in full, with the rest retrieved from reference TRBV28 and TRBJ2-3, is DVKVTQSSRYLVKRTGEKVFLECVQDMDHENMFWYRQDPGLGLRLIYFSYDVKMKEKGDIPEGYSVSREKKERFSLILESASTNQTSMYLCASTKSTSGRTDTQYFGPGTRLTVL.

This chain connects TRBV27 to TRBJ1-2, with 8 positions matching TRBD1. Trimming at V came to 2 bases and at J to 2 bases, leaving 1 base not matched to a gene. CDR1 is MNHEY and CDR2 is SMNVEV in the germline V gene (reference sequence). The CDR3 consists of 14 residues. The chain's CDR3 is CASSLRDRNYGYTF. The CDR3 bases are TGTGCCAGCAGTTTAAGGGACAGGAACTATGGCTACACCTTC.

V is TRBV27 and J is TRBJ2-3, with 12 bases aligning to TRBD2. Germline V gene lookup returns CDR1 MNHEY and CDR2 SMNVEV (reference sequence). The CDR3 has 15 residues. Trimming took 5 bases from V and 6 from J; bases not matched to a gene: 6. Here the CDR3 reads CASSPRLAGEDTQYF. Here the CDR3 DNA reads TGTGCCAGCAGTCCGAGACTAGCGGGAGAGGATACGCAGTATTTT.

The gene calls are TRBV4-2 and TRBJ2-7, with D unresolved. The germline V and J ends were trimmed by 1 base and 6 bases, with 7 bases remaining between them. The CDR3 loop spans 12 amino acids. Germline lookup yields CDR1 LGHNA and CDR2 YNFKEQ. CDR3 nucleotide sequence: TGTGCCAGCAGCCAAGCCTCCACCGAGCAGTACTTC. It encodes CASSQASTEQYF.

The J gene is TRBJ1-5, the V gene TRBV7-2; TRBD1 might be the D (5 bases). The CDR3 contains 15 residues. Germline-derived CDR1 and CDR2 are SGHTA and FQGNSA. V lost 3 bases to trimming and J lost 4 bases, with 13 bases between them. The CDR3 region is CASSFQGTVNQPQHF. The CDR3 DNA sequence: TGTGCCAGCAGCTTCCAAGGGACGGTAAATCAGCCCCAGCATTTT. The whole variable domain, remainder taken from reference TRBV7-2 and TRBJ1-5, is GAGVSQSPSNKVTEKGKDVELRCDPISGHTALYWYRQSLGQGLEFLIYFQGNSAPDKSGLPSDRFSAERTGGSVSTLTIQRTQQEDSAVYLCASSFQGTVNQPQHFGDGTRLSIL.